This record concerns one T cell receptor (beta chain) sequence. No antigen is known for it. This sample stems from a study of shared clonotypes between healthy human individuals. Study information: Per-donor plates numbered three CD4 naive, three CD4 memory, two CD8 naive and one CD8 memory. Study-wide points: Some clonotypes were shared by all four sorted-subset donors, while others were not shared. The non-shared ones had lower generation probabilities than the shared ones. Enrolling few donors narrowed the genetic and exposure-history diversity that was represented.

TCRdb's table, derived via immunoSEQ multiplex PCR, lists solely in-frame clones and lacks some. The data hold some 1 million clones, with approximately 76% observed a single time. V was pared by 4 bases and J by 2 bases, with 12 bases between. Germline-derived CDR1 and CDR2 are KGHSH and LQKENI. CDR3 size: 15 residues. Each of the donors was a healthy adult who was HIV-negative and had not had a recent acute infection or vaccination. The source material was memory CD4+ T cells sorted from blood. Indicated subset: CD45RA-negative fraction. This sequence originates from a young man in good health. This rearrangement joins TRBV18 to TRBJ1-5; D perhaps matches TRBD1 (5 bases). The chain's CDR3 is CASSRDRGGNQPQHF. Written as DNA, the CDR3 is TGTGCCAGCTCACGGGACCGGGGGGGCAATCAGCCCCAGCATTTT.